This T cell receptor (beta chain) was observed in a study of response to subunit inactivated influenza vaccine. General study findings and limits: Authors suggested each seasonal influenza vaccination recruits few new T cells.

This clonotype showed up just a few times. Its target is not known. Trimming left V 1 base short and J 5 bases short, with 21 bases between. Germline CDR1 reads DFQATT; CDR2 reads SNEGSKA (reference sequence). The CDR3 covers 17 residues. Using its own MiXCR run on the RT-PCR reads, TCRdb lists one record per CDR3 protein. The table lists 400,000 to 650,000 distinct CDR3 sequences, approximately 6.9% of them singletons. The chain links TRBV20-1 to TRBJ2-1, with unresolved D. The sequencing here drew on PBMCs from blood, taken less than 30 months after vaccination. This TCR came from a man aged 50 to 75 who received an inactivated influenza vaccine. The CDR3 sequence: CSARGFMVSRPHNEQFF. The DNA for the CDR3 is TGCAGTGCTAGAGGTTTCATGGTTTCCAGGCCTCACAATGAGCAGTTCTTC.